The T cell receptor (beta chain) under discussion was sequenced for a study of OX40 agonist ivuxolimab in advanced cancers. At the level of the study: A male proportion of about 86% was recorded, with mean age approximately 64 years and range roughly 23 to 79. Among those treated, three patients had partial responses, one with hepatocellular carcinoma and two with cutaneous melanoma.

Libraries were prepared by immunoSEQ multiplex PCR; TCRdb keeps only in-frame clonotypes and omits some of them. This sample has under 60,000 clones, with approximately 94% found just once. Patients were ruled out by autoimmune disease history or systemic immunosuppression. Blood draws occurred at baseline, cycle 4 day 1, and cycle 7 day 1. With regard to this clone: A read error may produce the germline difference seen at one junction end.

Germline V gene sequence: CDR1 MGHRA, CDR2 YSYEKL. The CDR3 totals 13 residues. This chain connects TRBV4-1 to TRBJ2-2, with a tentative D call TRBD2 (5 bases). This TCR was recovered from an adult with an advanced solid tumor such as melanoma, head and neck, liver or kidney cancer. The starting material was CD4+ or CD8+ T cells sorted from blood, obtained in a trial of the OX40 agonist ivuxolimab. This chain's CDR3 is CATSGPNTGELFF. For the CDR3, the DNA is TGCGCCACCAGCGGCCCGAACACCGGGGAGCTGTTTTTT.